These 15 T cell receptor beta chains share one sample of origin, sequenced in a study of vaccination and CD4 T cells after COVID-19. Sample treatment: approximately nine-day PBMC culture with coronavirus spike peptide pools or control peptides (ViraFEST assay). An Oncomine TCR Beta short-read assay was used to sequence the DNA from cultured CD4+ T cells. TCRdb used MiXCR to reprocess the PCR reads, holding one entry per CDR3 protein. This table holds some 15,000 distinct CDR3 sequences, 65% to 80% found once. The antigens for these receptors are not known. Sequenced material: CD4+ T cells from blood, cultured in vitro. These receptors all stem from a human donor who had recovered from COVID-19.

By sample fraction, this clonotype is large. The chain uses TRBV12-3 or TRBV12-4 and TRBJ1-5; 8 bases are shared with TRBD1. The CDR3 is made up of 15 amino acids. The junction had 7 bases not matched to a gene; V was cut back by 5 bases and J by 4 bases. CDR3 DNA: TGTGCCAGCAGTGCCGGGACAGGCAATAATCAGCCCCAGCATTTT. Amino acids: CASSAGTGNNQPQHF.

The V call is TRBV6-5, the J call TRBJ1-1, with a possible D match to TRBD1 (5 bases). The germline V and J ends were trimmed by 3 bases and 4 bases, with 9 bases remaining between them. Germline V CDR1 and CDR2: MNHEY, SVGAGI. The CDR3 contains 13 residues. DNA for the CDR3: TGTGCCAGCAGTTATCCAACAGGCACTGAAGCTTTCTTT. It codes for CASSYPTGTEAFF.

The CDR3 sequence: CASSLPSGPAYEQYF. CDR3 DNA sequence: TGTGCCAGCAGCCTACCTAGCGGACCAGCCTACGAGCAGTACTTC. The chain couples TRBV7-6 to TRBJ2-7; TRBD2 aligns across 7 bases. The CDR3 is 15 residues long. With 5 bases clipped from V and 2 bases from J, the junction kept 9 bases outside the gene matches. CDR1 is SGHVS and CDR2 is FNYEAQ in the germline V gene.

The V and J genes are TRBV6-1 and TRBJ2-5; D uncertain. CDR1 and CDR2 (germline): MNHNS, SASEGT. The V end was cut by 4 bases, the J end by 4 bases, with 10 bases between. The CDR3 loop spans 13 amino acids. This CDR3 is CASSARRGETQYF. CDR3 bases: TGTGCCAGCAGTGCCAGGAGAGGAGAGACCCAGTACTTC.

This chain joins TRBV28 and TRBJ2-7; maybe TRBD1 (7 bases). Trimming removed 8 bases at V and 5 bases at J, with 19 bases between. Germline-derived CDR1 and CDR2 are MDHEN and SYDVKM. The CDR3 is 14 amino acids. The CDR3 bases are TGTGCCAGCGGCCTTAGACAGGGAGGCGACGAGCAGTACTTC. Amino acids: CASGLRQGGDEQYF.

CDR3 residues: CASSMIRQGSGNSNQPQHF. CDR3 DNA: TGTGCCAGTAGTATGATCCGACAGGGGTCCGGAAATAGCAATCAGCCCCAGCATTTT. The rearrangement links TRBV19 to TRBJ1-5; 8 nucleotides match TRBD1. CDR1 is LNHDA, CDR2 SQIVND, per germline (reference sequence). The CDR3 spans 19 residues. Losses at the gene ends were 3 bases for V and 0 bases for J; bases not matched to a gene: 13.

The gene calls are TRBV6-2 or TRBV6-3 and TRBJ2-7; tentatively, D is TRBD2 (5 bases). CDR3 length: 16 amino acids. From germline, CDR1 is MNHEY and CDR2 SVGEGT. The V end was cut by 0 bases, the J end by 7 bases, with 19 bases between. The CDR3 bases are TGTGCCAGCAGTTACTCGATAGCCGGGCCGACGGGAGAGCAGTACTTC. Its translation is CASSYSIAGPTGEQYF.

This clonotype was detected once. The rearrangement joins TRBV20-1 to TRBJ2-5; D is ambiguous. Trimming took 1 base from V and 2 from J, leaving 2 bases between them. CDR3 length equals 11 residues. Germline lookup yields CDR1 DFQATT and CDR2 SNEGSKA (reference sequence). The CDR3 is CSARGQETQYF. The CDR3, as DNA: TGCAGTGCTAGAGGTCAAGAGACCCAGTACTTC.

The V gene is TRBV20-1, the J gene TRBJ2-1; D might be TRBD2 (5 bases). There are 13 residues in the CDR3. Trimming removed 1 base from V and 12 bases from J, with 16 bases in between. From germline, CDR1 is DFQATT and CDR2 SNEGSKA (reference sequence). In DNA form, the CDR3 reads TGCAGTGCTAGAGTTCTCCCCGGCGAGGGGCAGTTCTTC. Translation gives CSARVLPGEGQFF.

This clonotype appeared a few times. The CDR3 region is CSADGTSGRQSTDTQYF. DNA for the CDR3: TGCAGTGCTGATGGGACTAGCGGGAGGCAAAGCACAGATACGCAGTATTTT. The V call is TRBV20-1, the J call TRBJ2-3; the match to TRBD2 covers 15 bases. Germline lookup yields CDR1 DFQATT and CDR2 SNEGSKA (reference sequence). Trimming cost V 5 bases and J 0 bases; bases outside gene matches: 6. CDR3 length equals 17 residues.

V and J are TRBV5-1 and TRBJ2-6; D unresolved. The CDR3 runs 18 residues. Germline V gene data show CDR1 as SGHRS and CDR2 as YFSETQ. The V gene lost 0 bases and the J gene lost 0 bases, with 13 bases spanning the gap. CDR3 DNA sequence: TGCGCCAGCAGCTTGGACGACTTAAAGGGCTCTGGGGCCAACGTCCTGACTTTC. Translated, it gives CASSLDDLKGSGANVLTF.

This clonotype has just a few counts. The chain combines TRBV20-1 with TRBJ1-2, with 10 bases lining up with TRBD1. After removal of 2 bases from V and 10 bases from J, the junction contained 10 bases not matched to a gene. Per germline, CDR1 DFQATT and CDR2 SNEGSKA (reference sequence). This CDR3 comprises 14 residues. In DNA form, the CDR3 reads TGCAGTGCTAGAAACGCCGGGACAGGGGACCTCTACACCTTC. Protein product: CSARNAGTGDLYTF.

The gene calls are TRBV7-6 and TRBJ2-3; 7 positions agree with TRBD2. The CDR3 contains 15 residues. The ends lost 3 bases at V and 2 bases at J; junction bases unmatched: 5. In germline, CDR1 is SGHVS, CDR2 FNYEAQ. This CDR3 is CASSLRAGPTDTQYF. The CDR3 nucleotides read TGTGCCAGCAGCTTGCGAGCGGGGCCCACAGATACGCAGTATTTT.

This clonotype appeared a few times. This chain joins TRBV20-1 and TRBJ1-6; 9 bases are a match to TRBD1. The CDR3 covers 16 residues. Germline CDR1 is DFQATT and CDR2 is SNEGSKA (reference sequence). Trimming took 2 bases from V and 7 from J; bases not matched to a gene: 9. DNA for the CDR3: TGCAGTGCTAGAACCTACCCGGGACAGGGAAATTCACCCCTCCACTTT. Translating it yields CSARTYPGQGNSPLHF.

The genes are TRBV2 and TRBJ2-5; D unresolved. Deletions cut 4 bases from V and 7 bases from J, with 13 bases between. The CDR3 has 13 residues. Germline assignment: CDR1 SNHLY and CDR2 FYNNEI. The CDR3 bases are TGTGCCAGCAGTGTAGTCGACCTGGGGACCCAGTACTTC. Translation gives CASSVVDLGTQYF.